The 13 T cell receptor beta chains reported below all come from one sample, sequenced in a study of blood T cell repertoires in COVID-19 (dated by TCRdb to the early 2020s). The library was generated by the immunoSEQ multiplex PCR assay. TCRdb stores this immuneACCESS table with in-frame sequences only. Part of the clones is absent; in the studies checked, under half of the shortfall reflects unresolved V genes, and no reason is known for the rest. This sample gives 56,000 or so clones in total; 75% to 95% of them show up just once. The ten largest clones take up under 7% of the sample. Specimen: peripheral blood. All receptors derive from a man between 45 and 60 years old with active COVID-19.

The sample holds a few counts of this clone. The V and J genes are TRBV2 and TRBJ1-6, with a tentative D call TRBD1 (6 bases). Germline V lookup: CDR1 SNHLY, CDR2 FYNNEI. This CDR3 has 14 amino acids. The V gene lost 8 bases and the J gene lost 4 bases, with 12 bases spanning the gap. The CDR3: CASHGTPYNSPLHF. Written as DNA, the CDR3 is TGTGCCAGCCATGGGACACCTTATAATTCACCCCTCCACTTT.

The chain carries TRBV5-1 and TRBJ2-1, with a tentative D call TRBD2 (5 bases). This CDR3 contains 15 residues. CDR1 is SGHRS, CDR2 YFSETQ, per germline. The ends were cut back, 5 bases at V and 1 base at J, with 13 bases in the middle. The CDR3 coding sequence is TGCGCCAGCAGAAAAAATTGGGAGTCCTACAATGAGCAGTTCTTC. It yields the protein CASRKNWESYNEQFF.

The chain has TRBV2 and TRBJ1-3; 9 positions agree with TRBD1. V lost 6 bases, J lost 1 base, and 4 bases stayed unmatched. The CDR3 extends over 15 amino acids. Germline loops: CDR1 SNHLY, CDR2 FYNNEI. CDR3 sequence: CASSSDRGSGNTIYF. The CDR3 DNA sequence: TGTGCCAGCAGCAGCGACAGGGGGTCTGGAAACACCATATATTTT.

The chain employs TRBV7-9 and TRBJ2-7; D is unresolved. V was clipped by 1 base and J by 6 bases, with 7 bases between them. In germline, CDR1 is SEHNR, CDR2 FQNEAQ (reference sequence). CDR3 size: 12 residues. CDR3 amino acids: CASSLDRSEQYF. CDR3 sequence (DNA): TGTGCCAGCAGCTTAGATCGGAGCGAGCAGTACTTC.

The rearrangement joins TRBV5-6 to TRBJ1-5; tentatively, D is TRBD1 (5 bases). This CDR3 is built from 16 residues. The V gene lost 3 bases and the J gene lost 0 bases, with 13 bases spanning the gap. CDR1 is SGHDT and CDR2 is YYEEEE in the germline V gene. As DNA, the CDR3 is TGTGCCAGCAGCTGGCAGGGCCATACTAGCAATCAGCCCCAGCATTTT. Translation: CASSWQGHTSNQPQHF.

Only one count was recorded for this clone. CDR3 amino acids: CASGPNPKGVGEAFF. Here the CDR3 DNA reads TGTGCTAGTGGTCCCAACCCCAAGGGGGTAGGTGAAGCTTTCTTT. The chain has TRBV12-5 and TRBJ1-1; the D gene is possibly TRBD1 (6 bases). V was trimmed by 5 bases and J by 7 bases, leaving 20 bases between them. The germline CDR1 and CDR2 sequences are LGHNT and FRNRAP. This CDR3 contains 15 residues.

The V and J genes are TRBV4-2 and TRBJ1-2, with 9 bases lining up with TRBD1. The length of the CDR3 is 14 residues. Germline values: CDR1 LGHNA, CDR2 YNFKEQ. J was trimmed by 8 bases and V by 3 bases; bases with no gene match: 7. CDR3 loop: CASSHRTGVGGYTF. The CDR3 DNA follows: TGTGCCAGCAGCCACCGGACAGGGGTGGGGGGCTACACCTTC.

The chain uses TRBV4-2 and TRBJ2-3, with unresolved D. Germline loops: CDR1 LGHNA, CDR2 YNFKEQ. Trimming pared 2 bases from V and 0 bases from J, leaving 9 bases between. The CDR3 runs 15 residues. The chain's CDR3 is CASSQIDTSTDTQYF. CDR3 coding DNA: TGTGCCAGCAGCCAAATAGACACTAGCACAGATACGCAGTATTTT.

The rearrangement links TRBV27 to TRBJ1-1; D is uncertain. Germline CDR1 MNHEY, CDR2 SMNVEV (reference sequence). There are 13 residues in the CDR3. V gave up 5 bases and J gave up 1 base, with 8 bases separating them. The CDR3 reads CASSPSGNTEAFF. Written as DNA, the CDR3 is TGTGCCAGCAGTCCTTCCGGGAACACTGAAGCTTTCTTT.

The V gene is TRBV3-1 (or the pseudogene TRBV3-2), the J gene TRBJ2-5; TRBD2 is a possible D gene (7 bases). V lost 2 bases and J 9 bases, leaving 19 bases between the germline ends. CDR3 length: 15 residues. CDR1 is LGHDT, CDR2 YNNKEL, per germline (reference sequence). The CDR3 is CASSQRGAGVGAQYF. The CDR3, as DNA: TGTGCCAGCAGCCAACGGGGGGCGGGAGTCGGGGCCCAGTACTTC.

There are a few counts of this clone. The chain couples TRBV5-1 to TRBJ2-2; D is possibly TRBD1 (5 bases). Trimming cost V 2 bases and J 4 bases, with 12 bases left between them. CDR1 and CDR2 from the germline V gene are SGHRS and YFSETQ. The CDR3 runs 15 residues. CDR3 sequence: CASSLGREFTGELFF. Written as DNA, the CDR3 is TGCGCCAGCAGCTTAGGCAGGGAATTCACCGGGGAGCTGTTTTTT. The full variable domain, its missing parts supplied by reference TRBV5-1 and TRBJ2-2, is KAGVTQTPRYLIKTRGQQVTLSCSPISGHRSVSWYQQTPGQGLQFLFEYFSETQRNKGNFPGRFSGRQFSNSRSEMNVSTLELGDSALYLCASSLGREFTGELFFGEGSRLTVL.

J is TRBJ2-2 and V is TRBV11-2, with unresolved D. CDR3 length: 13 residues. The V end lost 1 base, the J end lost 2 bases, and 2 bases lay between the germline ends. Germline assignment: CDR1 SGHAT and CDR2 FQNNGV. The CDR3 region is CASSLVNTGELFF. The CDR3 nucleotides read TGTGCCAGCAGCTTAGTAAACACCGGGGAGCTGTTTTTT.

The chain uses TRBV7-7 and TRBJ1-1, with D unresolved. V was clipped by 1 base and J by 4 bases, with 7 bases between them. The CDR3 is made up of 13 amino acids. Per germline, CDR1 SSHAT and CDR2 FNYEAQ (reference sequence). The CDR3 region is CASSLDIGTEAFF. The DNA of the CDR3 is TGTGCCAGCAGCTTAGACATTGGCACTGAAGCTTTCTTT. Full variable domain (rest looked up from reference TRBV7-7 and TRBJ1-1): GAGVSQSPRYKVTKRGQDVTLRCDPISSHATLYWYQQALGQGPEFLTYFNYEAQPDKSGLPSDRFSAERPEGSISTLTIQRTEQRDSAMYRCASSLDIGTEAFFGQGTRLTVV.